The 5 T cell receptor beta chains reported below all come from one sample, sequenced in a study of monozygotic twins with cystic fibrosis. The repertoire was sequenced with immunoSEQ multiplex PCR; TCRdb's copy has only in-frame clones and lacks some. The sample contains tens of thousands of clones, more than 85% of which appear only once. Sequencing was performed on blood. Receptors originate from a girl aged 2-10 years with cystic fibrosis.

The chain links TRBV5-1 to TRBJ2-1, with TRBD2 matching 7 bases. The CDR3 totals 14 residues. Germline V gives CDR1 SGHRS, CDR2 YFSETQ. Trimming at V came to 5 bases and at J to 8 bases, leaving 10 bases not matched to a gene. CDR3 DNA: TGCGCCAGCAGTCGGGATGCGGGGGACCATGAGCAGTTCTTC. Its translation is CASSRDAGDHEQFF.

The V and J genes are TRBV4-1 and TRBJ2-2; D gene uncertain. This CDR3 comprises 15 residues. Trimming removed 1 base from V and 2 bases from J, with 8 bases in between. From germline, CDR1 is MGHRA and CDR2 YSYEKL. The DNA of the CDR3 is TGCGCCAGCAGCCAAGTGGGCATAAACACCGGGGAGCTGTTTTTT. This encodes CASSQVGINTGELFF.

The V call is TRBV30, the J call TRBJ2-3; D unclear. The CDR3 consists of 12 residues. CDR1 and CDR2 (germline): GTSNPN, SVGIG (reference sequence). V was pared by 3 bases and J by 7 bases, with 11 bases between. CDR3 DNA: TGTGCCTGGAGCCCTACTACCTATACGCAGTATTTT. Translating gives CAWSPTTYTQYF.

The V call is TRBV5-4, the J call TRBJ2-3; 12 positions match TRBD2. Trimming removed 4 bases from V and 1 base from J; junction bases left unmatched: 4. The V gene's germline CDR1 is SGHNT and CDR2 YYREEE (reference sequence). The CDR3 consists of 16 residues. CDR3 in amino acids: CASSLRLAGGTDTQYF. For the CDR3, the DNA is TGTGCCAGCAGCCTACGACTAGCGGGGGGCACAGATACGCAGTATTTT.

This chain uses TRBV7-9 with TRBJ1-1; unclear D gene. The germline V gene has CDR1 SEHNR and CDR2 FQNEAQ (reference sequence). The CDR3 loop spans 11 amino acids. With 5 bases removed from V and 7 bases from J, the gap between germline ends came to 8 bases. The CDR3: CASSPLGEAFF. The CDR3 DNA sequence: TGTGCCAGCAGCCCTTTGGGTGAAGCTTTCTTT.